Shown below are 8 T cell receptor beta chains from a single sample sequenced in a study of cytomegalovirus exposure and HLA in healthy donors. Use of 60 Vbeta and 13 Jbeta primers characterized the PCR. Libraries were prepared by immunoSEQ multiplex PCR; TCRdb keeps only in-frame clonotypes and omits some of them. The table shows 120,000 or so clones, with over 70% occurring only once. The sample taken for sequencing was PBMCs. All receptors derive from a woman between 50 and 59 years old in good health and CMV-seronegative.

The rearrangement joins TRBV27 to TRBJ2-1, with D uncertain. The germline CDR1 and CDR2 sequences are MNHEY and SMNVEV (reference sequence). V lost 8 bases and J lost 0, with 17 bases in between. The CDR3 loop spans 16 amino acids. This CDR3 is CASYHHGVSSYNEQFF. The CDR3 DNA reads TGTGCCAGCTACCACCACGGTGTAAGCTCCTACAATGAGCAGTTCTTC.

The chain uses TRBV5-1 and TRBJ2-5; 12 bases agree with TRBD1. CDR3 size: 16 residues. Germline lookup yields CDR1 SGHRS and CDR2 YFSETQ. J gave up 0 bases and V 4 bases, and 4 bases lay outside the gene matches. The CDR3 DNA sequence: TGCGCCAGCAGCGGGGGGACAGGGGGCTACCAAGAGACCCAGTACTTC. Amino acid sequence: CASSGGTGGYQETQYF.

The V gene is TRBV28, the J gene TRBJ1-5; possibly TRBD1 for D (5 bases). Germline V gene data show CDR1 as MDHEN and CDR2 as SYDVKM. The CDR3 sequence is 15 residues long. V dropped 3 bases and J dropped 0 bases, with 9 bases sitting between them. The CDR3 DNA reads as TGTGCCAGCAGTTTTGCGACAGCTAGCAATCAGCCCCAGCATTTT. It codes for CASSFATASNQPQHF.

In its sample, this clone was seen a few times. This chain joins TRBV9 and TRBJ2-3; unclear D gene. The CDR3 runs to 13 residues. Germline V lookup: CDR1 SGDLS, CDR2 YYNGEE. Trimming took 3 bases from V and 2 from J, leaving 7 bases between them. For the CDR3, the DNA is TGTGCCAGCAGCGACAGAAACACAGATACGCAGTATTTT. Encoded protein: CASSDRNTDTQYF.

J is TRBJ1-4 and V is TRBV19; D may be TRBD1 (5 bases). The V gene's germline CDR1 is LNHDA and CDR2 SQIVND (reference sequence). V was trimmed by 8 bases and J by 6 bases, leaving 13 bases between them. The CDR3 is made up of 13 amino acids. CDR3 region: CASRQNGDEKLFF. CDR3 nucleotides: TGTGCCAGTCGACAGAATGGGGATGAAAAACTGTTTTTT.

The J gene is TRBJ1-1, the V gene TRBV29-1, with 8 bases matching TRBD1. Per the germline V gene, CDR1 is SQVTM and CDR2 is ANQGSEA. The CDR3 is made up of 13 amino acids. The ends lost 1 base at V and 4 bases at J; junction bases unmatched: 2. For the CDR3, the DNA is TGCAGCGTTGAAGGACAGGGGAGCACTGAAGCTTTCTTT. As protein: CSVEGQGSTEAFF.

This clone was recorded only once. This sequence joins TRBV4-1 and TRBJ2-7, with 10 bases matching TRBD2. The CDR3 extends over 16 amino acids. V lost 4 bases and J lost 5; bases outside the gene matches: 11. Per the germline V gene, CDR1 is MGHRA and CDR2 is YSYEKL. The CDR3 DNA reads TGCGCCAGCAGCCCCCTCGCCCTAGCGGGAGCGGACGAGCAGTACTTC. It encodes CASSPLALAGADEQYF.

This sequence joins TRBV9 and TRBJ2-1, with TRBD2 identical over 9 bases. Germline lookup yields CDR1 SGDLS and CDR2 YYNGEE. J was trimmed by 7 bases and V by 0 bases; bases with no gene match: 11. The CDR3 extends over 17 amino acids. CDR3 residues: CASSVGWGGGRGNEQFF. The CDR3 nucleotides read TGTGCCAGCAGCGTAGGGTGGGGTGGCGGGAGGGGTAATGAGCAGTTCTTC.